This TCR beta chain stems from a study of blood T cell repertoires in COVID-19. Study-level information: There were acute and convalescent COVID-19 samples, and they came from the United States, Italy and Spain.

Authors' processing steps: Quantification of nucleated cells was approximated via reference gene primer amplification. The table came from immunoSEQ multiplex PCR; TCRdb's copy has only in-frame clones and leaves some out. V and J calls and clone size follow that table, whereas D and trimming were derived from the DNA. The table shows 100,000 to 150,000 clones, with about 88% occurring only once. Germline CDR1 is SNHLY and CDR2 is FYNNEI. Deletions cut 6 bases from V and 1 base from J, with 10 bases between. This CDR3 comprises 14 residues. Sequences were obtained from peripheral blood. The sequence came from a human donor in a cohort sampled during active COVID-19. V usage is TRBV2 and J usage is TRBJ2-1; TRBD2 might be the D (6 bases). CDR3 bases: TGTGCCAGCAGCGGGGAGGAGTCCTACAATGAGCAGTTCTTC. Protein product: CASSGEESYNEQFF.